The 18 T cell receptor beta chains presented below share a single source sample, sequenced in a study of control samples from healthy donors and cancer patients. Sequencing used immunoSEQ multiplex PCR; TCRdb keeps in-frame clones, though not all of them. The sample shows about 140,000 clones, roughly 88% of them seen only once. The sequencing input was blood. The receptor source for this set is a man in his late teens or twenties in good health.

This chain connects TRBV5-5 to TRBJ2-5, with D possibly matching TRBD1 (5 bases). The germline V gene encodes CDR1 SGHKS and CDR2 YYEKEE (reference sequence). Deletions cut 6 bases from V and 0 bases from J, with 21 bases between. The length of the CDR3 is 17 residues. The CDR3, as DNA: TGTGCCAGCACCGATTCCCCTGCCAGGGCGTACCAAGAGACCCAGTACTTC. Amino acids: CASTDSPARAYQETQYF.

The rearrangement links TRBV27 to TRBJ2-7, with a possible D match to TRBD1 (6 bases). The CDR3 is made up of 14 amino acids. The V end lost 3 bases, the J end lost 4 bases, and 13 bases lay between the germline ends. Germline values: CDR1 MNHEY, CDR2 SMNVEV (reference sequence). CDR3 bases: TGTGCCAGCAGTTTGAAGGGTAGGGGGTACGAGCAGTACTTC. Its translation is CASSLKGRGYEQYF.

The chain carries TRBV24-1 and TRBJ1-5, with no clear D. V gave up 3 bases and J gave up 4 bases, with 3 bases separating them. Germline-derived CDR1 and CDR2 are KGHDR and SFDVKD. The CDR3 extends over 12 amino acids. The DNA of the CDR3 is TGTGCCACCAGTGATCCGAATCAGCCCCAGCATTTT. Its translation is CATSDPNQPQHF.

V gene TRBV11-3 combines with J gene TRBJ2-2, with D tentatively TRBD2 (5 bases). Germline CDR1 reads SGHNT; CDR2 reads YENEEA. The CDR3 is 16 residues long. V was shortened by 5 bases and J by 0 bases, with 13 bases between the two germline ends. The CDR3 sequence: CASSPPGYSNTGELFF. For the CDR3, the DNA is TGTGCCAGCAGCCCCCCGGGGTACTCGAACACCGGGGAGCTGTTTTTT.

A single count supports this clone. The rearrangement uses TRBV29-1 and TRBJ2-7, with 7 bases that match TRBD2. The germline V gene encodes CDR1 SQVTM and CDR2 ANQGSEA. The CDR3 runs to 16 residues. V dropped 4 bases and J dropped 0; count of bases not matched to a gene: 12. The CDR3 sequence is CSVVLEGTMYSYEQYF. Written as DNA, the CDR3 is TGCAGCGTTGTATTAGAAGGGACTATGTACTCCTACGAGCAGTACTTC.

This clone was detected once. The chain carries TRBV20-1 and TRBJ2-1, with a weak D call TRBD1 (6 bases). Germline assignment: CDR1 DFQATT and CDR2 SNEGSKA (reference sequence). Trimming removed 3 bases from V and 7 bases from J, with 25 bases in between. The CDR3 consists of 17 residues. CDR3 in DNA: TGCAGTGCTAGTAGAGGAGTCACTCGGGGTAGGGGGAATGAGCAGTTCTTC. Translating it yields CSASRGVTRGRGNEQFF.

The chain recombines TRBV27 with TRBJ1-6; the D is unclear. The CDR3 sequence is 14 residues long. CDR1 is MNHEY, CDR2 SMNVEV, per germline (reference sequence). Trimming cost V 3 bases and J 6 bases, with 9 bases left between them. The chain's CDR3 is CASSLSGPNSPLHF. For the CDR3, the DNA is TGTGCCAGCAGTTTGTCAGGTCCTAATTCACCCCTCCACTTT.

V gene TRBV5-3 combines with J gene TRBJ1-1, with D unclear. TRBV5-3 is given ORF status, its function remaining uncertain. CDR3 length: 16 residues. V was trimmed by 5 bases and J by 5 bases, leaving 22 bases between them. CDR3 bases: TGTGCCAGAAGGAGTGATACCGGGCCCTTAAGAACTGAAGCTTTCTTT. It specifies CARRSDTGPLRTEAFF.

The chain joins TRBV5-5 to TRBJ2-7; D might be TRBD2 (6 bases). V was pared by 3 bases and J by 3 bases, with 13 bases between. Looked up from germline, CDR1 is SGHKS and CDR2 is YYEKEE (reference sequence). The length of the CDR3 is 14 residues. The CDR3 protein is CASSSGGFFYEQYF. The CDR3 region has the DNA TGTGCCAGCAGCTCTGGGGGGTTCTTCTACGAGCAGTACTTC.

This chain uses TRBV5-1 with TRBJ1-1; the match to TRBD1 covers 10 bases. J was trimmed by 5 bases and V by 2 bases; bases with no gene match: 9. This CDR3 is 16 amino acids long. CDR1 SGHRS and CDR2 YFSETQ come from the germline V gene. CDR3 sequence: CASSLDGQGEGTEAFF. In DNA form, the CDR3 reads TGCGCCAGCAGCTTAGACGGACAGGGGGAGGGAACTGAAGCTTTCTTT.

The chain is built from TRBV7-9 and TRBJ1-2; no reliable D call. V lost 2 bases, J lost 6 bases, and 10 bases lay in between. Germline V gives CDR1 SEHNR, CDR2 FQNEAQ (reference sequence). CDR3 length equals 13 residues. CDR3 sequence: CASSLSYKDGYTF. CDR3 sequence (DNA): TGTGCCAGCAGCTTAAGTTACAAGGATGGCTACACCTTC.

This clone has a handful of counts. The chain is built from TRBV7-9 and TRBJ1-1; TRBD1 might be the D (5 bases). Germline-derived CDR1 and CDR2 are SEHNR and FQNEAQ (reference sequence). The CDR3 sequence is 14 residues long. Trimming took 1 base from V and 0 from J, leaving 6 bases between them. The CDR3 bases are TGTGCCAGCAGCTTAGGACAGTTGAACACTGAAGCTTTCTTT. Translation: CASSLGQLNTEAFF. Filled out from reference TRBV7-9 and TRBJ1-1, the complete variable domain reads DTGVSQNPRHKITKRGQNVTFRCDPISEHNRLYWYRQTLGQGPEFLTYFQNEAQLEKSRLLSDRFSAERPKGSFSTLEIQRTEQGDSAMYLCASSLGQLNTEAFFGQGTRLTVV.

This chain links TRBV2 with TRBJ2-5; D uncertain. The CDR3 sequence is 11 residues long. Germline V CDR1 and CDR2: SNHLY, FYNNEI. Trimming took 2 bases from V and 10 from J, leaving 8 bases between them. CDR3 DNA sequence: TGTGCCAGCAGTGAACTCGGTGGCCAGTACTTC. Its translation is CASSELGGQYF.

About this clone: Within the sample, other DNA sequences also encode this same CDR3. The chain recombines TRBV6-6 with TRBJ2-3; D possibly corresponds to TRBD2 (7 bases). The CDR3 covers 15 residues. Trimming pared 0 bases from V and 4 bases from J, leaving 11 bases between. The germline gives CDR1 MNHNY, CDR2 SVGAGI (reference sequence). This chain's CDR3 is CASSYSGGGSDTQYF. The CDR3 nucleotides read TGTGCCAGCAGTTACTCGGGCGGGGGCTCAGATACGCAGTATTTT.

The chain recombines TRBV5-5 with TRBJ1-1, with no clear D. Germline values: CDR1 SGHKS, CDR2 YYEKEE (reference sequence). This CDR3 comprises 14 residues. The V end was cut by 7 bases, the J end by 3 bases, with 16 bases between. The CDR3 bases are TGTGCCAGCGTCTCAATTTACGGGGACACTGAAGCTTTCTTT. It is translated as CASVSIYGDTEAFF.

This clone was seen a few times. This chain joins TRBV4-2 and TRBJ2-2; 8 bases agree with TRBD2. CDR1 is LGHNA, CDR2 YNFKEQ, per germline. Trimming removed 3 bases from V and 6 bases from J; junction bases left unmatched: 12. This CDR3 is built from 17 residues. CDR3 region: CASSQTPGLGSSGELFF. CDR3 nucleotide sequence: TGTGCCAGCAGCCAGACCCCGGGACTAGGTTCATCCGGGGAGCTGTTTTTT.

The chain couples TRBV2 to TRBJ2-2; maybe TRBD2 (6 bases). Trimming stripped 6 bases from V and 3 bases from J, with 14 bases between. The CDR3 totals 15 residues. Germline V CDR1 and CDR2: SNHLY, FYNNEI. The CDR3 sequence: CASSLGRGHTGELFF. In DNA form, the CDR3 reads TGTGCCAGCAGCCTCGGGCGGGGTCACACCGGGGAGCTGTTTTTT.

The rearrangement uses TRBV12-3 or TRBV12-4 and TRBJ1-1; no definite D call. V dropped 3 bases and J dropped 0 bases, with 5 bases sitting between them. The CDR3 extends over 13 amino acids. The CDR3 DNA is TGTGCCAGCAGTTTCGGTTTGAACACTGAAGCTTTCTTT. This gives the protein CASSFGLNTEAFF.